These T cell receptor beta chains were read from a single sample in a study of CD8+ T cells in alopecia areata. Data came from immunoSEQ multiplex PCR; TCRdb stores just in-frame clones and leaves some out. Found here are around 270,000 clones, 58% of them singletons; the top ten hold around 1.8%. The source material was CD4+ T cells sorted from blood, sampled at week 24, from a patient treated with tofacitinib. The receptors originated from a human donor with alopecia areata. The CDR3 runs from the conserved cysteine through the conserved F or W. The order of the fields is J gene, V gene, D gene, clone size, CDR3 protein, CDR3 DNA. D genes are given only for firm matches. Clone size appears in some rows only: once, few, many, or a class for an expanded clone.

TRBJ1-1	TRBV5-1	NA	NA	CASSLGPRTVMNTEAFF	TGCGCCAGCAGTCTGGGGCCCCGGACAGTAATGAACACTGAAGCTTTCTTT
TRBJ2-5	TRBV25-1	TRBD1	few	CASRSGGAETQYF	TGTGCCAGCAGGTCAGGGGGCGCAGAGACCCAGTACTTC
TRBJ1-1	TRBV7-6	TRBD1	NA	CASSRGQAPGTFF	TGTGCCAGCAGCAGAGGACAGGCCCCGGGCACTTTCTTT
TRBJ1-1	TRBV9	TRBD1	NA	CASSRDRATEAFF	TGTGCCAGCAGCCGGGACAGGGCAACTGAAGCTTTCTTT
TRBJ2-1	TRBV30	NA	NA	CAWVKGSSYNEQFF	TGTGCCTGGGTAAAGGGGAGCTCCTACAATGAGCAGTTCTTC
TRBJ2-1	TRBV7-9	NA	NA	CASSLGFNEQFF	TGTGCCAGCAGCCTAGGGTTCAATGAGCAGTTCTTC
TRBJ1-2	TRBV27	TRBD1	once	CASSFGQAWGYTF	TGTGCCAGCAGTTTCGGACAGGCATGGGGCTACACCTTC
TRBJ1-6	TRBV25-1	NA	NA	CASSGQNNSPLHF	TGTGCCAGCAGTGGACAGAATAATTCACCCCTCCACTTT
TRBJ1-5	TRBV28	TRBD1	NA	CASSLTGQPQHF	TGTGCCAGCAGCTTGACAGGGCAGCCCCAGCATTTT
TRBJ1-2	TRBV7-9	TRBD1	NA	CASSGGTGSYGYTF	TGTGCCAGCAGCGGGGGGACAGGGTCCTATGGCTACACCTTC
TRBJ1-1	TRBV29-1	NA	once	CSAARDTYTEAFF	TGCAGCGCTGCAAGGGACACCTACACTGAAGCTTTCTTT
TRBJ2-6	TRBV13	NA	NA	CASSLGQRSGANVLTF	TGTGCCAGCAGCTTAGGACAGCGCTCTGGGGCCAACGTCCTGACTTTC
TRBJ1-2	TRBV9	TRBD1	few	CASSVAEGQRGYGYTF	TGTGCCAGCAGCGTAGCAGAGGGACAGCGGGGTTATGGCTACACCTTC
TRBJ2-7	TRBV28	NA	NA	CASSLRAYEQYF	TGTGCCAGCAGTTTAAGGGCCTACGAGCAGTACTTC
TRBJ1-2	TRBV18	NA	NA	CASSPISGSTGYTF	TGTGCCAGCTCACCCATTTCAGGGTCGACTGGCTACACCTTC
TRBJ1-2	TRBV27	TRBD1	NA	CASSLSGRPGGNYGYTF	TGTGCCAGCAGTTTATCAGGGCGGCCAGGGGGTAACTATGGCTACACCTTC
TRBJ1-4	TRBV30	NA	NA	CAWSAAPPEKLFF	TGTGCCTGGAGTGCCGCCCCCCCAGAAAAACTGTTTTTT
TRBJ2-5	TRBV2	NA	few	CASSPTPNQETQYF	TGTGCCAGCAGTCCGACACCAAACCAAGAGACCCAGTACTTC
TRBJ2-3	TRBV4-3	NA	NA	CASSQEESTGTDTQYF	TGCGCCAGCAGCCAAGAGGAATCTACCGGCACAGATACGCAGTATTTT
TRBJ1-1	TRBV30	NA	NA	CAWTWGRAGAAFF	TGTGCCTGGACCTGGGGGCGGGCAGGGGCTGCTTTCTTT
TRBJ1-6	TRBV5-1	NA	NA	CASSLGSGRRDNSPLHF	TGCGCCAGCAGCTTGGGGTCGGGGCGTCGAGATAATTCACCCCTCCACTTT
TRBJ1-1	TRBV7-9	NA	once	CASSQEGYTEAFF	TGTGCCAGCAGCCAAGAGGGCTACACTGAAGCTTTCTTT
TRBJ1-2	TRBV10-3	NA	NA	CAISESVQGGYGYTF	TGTGCCATCAGTGAGTCGGTACAGGGAGGCTATGGCTACACCTTC
TRBJ2-5	TRBV11-1	NA	once	CASSFSGTQGSETQYF	TGTGCCAGCAGCTTTAGTGGCACCCAGGGATCTGAGACCCAGTACTTC
TRBJ1-1	TRBV7-9	NA	few	CASSRGTEAFF	TGTGCCAGCAGCCGGGGCACTGAAGCTTTCTTT
TRBJ2-5	TRBV7-9	NA	few	CASSLAGSQETQYF	TGTGCCAGCAGCTTAGCCGGAAGCCAGGAGACCCAGTACTTC
TRBJ2-5	TRBV29-1	TRBD2	NA	CSVERGGETQYF	TGCAGCGTTGAACGGGGGGGAGAGACCCAGTACTTC
TRBJ2-1	TRBV7-9	TRBD1	NA	CASSSFEDRSGNEQFF	TGTGCCAGCAGCTCCTTTGAGGACAGGTCGGGAAATGAGCAGTTCTTC
TRBJ1-2	TRBV30	TRBD1	NA	CAWSPIMTGTDGYTF	TGTGCCTGGAGTCCTATTATGACAGGGACGGATGGCTACACCTTC
TRBJ2-5	TRBV28	NA	NA	CASSPQETQYF	TGTGCCAGCAGTCCCCAAGAGACCCAGTACTTC
TRBJ2-1	TRBV29-1	NA	few	CSLSTGSYNEQFF	TGCAGCCTAAGTACGGGATCCTACAATGAGCAGTTCTTC
TRBJ1-2	TRBV19	TRBD1	NA	CASTKGQGTYGYTF	TGTGCCAGTACGAAGGGACAGGGGACATATGGCTACACCTTC
TRBJ2-3	TRBV28	NA	few	CASSTGRTQYF	TGTGCCAGCAGTACAGGGAGAACGCAGTATTTT
TRBJ2-5	TRBV9	NA	few	CASSPPPLTETQYF	TGTGCCAGCAGCCCCCCCCCTTTAACGGAGACCCAGTACTTC
TRBJ1-2	TRBV2	TRBD1	NA	CASSLPGQGYIF	TGTGCCAGCAGTTTACCGGGACAGGGGTATATCTTC
TRBJ1-2	TRBV30	NA	once	CALNRESYGYTF	TGTGCCTTGAACAGGGAGTCCTATGGCTACACCTTC
TRBJ1-3	TRBV27	TRBD1	NA	CASSPRQGISGNTIYF	TGTGCCAGCAGTCCTCGACAGGGGATCTCTGGAAACACCATATATTTT
TRBJ1-1	TRBV30	NA	few	CVGMGNTEAFF	TGTGTCGGGATGGGGAACACTGAAGCTTTCTTT
TRBJ2-7	TRBV5-6	NA	NA	CASSTRRDWNYEQYF	TGTGCCAGCAGCACTCGCCGGGACTGGAATTACGAGCAGTACTTC
TRBJ1-2	TRBV7-9	NA	NA	CASSFLLDGYTF	TGTGCCAGCAGCTTCCTATTGGATGGCTACACCTTC
TRBJ2-5	TRBV29-1	TRBD1	NA	CSVAPNRGLQETQYF	TGCAGCGTTGCCCCGAACAGGGGGCTCCAAGAGACCCAGTACTTC
TRBJ2-1	TRBV7-2	TRBD1	NA	CASSPGTGVDHEQFF	TGTGCCAGCAGCCCAGGGACAGGGGTTGATCATGAGCAGTTCTTC
TRBJ1-1	TRBV6-5	NA	NA	CASSYPGAPTEAFF	TGTGCCAGCAGTTATCCGGGGGCGCCCACTGAAGCTTTCTTT
TRBJ2-6	TRBV4-3	NA	NA	CASSRFSGANVLTF	TGCGCCAGCAGCCGTTTCTCTGGGGCCAACGTCCTGACTTTC
TRBJ2-5	TRBV6-1	NA	NA	CASSVGWGTQTQYF	TGTGCCAGCAGTGTGGGTTGGGGGACGCAGACCCAGTACTTC
TRBJ2-7	TRBV29-1	NA	NA	CSAIEDSYEQYF	TGCAGCGCCATAGAGGACTCCTACGAGCAGTACTTC
TRBJ2-1	TRBV7-2	NA	many	CASSLSSFSYNEQFF	TGTGCCAGCAGCTTATCCAGTTTCTCCTACAATGAGCAGTTCTTC
TRBJ1-1	TRBV30	NA	NA	CASGLPNTEAFF	TGTGCCTCTGGACTCCCGAACACTGAAGCTTTCTTT
TRBJ1-5	TRBV4-1	NA	few	CASSQGRSGNQPQHF	TGCGCCAGCAGCCAGGGAAGGTCGGGCAATCAGCCCCAGCATTTT
TRBJ2-1	TRBV9	TRBD2	NA	CASRRPGTSGEQFF	TGTGCCAGCAGAAGACCAGGGACTAGCGGTGAGCAGTTCTTC
TRBJ2-7	TRBV4-1	TRBD1	NA	CASSPRPGTGRSYEQYF	TGCGCCAGCAGCCCACGTCCCGGGACAGGGCGATCCTACGAGCAGTACTTC